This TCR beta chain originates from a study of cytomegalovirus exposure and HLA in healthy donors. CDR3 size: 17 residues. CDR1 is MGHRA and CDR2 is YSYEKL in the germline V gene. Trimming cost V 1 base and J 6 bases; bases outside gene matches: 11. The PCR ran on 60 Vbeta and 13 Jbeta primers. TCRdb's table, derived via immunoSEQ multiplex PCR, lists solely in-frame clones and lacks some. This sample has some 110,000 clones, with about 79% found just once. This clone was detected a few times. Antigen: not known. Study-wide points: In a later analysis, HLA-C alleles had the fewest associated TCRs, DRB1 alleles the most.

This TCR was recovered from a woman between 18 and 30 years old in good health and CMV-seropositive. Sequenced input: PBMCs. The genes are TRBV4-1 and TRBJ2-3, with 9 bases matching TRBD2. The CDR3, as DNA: TGCGCCAGCAGCCAAGGGGTTCTAGCGGGGTCCCGGGATACGCAGTATTTT. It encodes CASSQGVLAGSRDTQYF.